This T cell receptor (beta chain) stems from a study of shared clonotypes between healthy human individuals. Study summary: Donors consisted of two women and three men between 18 and 49.

The authors distributed each subset's genomic DNA evenly over several immunoSEQ plates. Repertoires were generated with immunoSEQ multiplex PCR, while TCRdb's copy carries only in-frame clones and drops some. The table lists under 600,000 clones, around 97% of them singletons. Sequencing was done on a sample of naive CD4+ T cells sorted from blood. Subset reported: CD45RA+ positively selected. This sequence originates from a woman aged 25-40 years in good health.

The CDR3 DNA reads TGTGCCAGCAGCGTAGACAGGGGGCTTGGTAATGAAAAACTGTTTTTT. Protein: CASSVDRGLGNEKLFF. The J gene is TRBJ1-4, the V gene TRBV9; 9 bases are a match to TRBD1. CDR1 is SGDLS, CDR2 YYNGEE, per germline. After removal of 0 bases from V and 4 bases from J, the junction contained 4 bases not matched to a gene. CDR3 size: 16 residues. Full variable domain (missing parts from reference TRBV9 and TRBJ1-4): DSGVTQTPKHLITATGQRVTLRCSPRSGDLSVYWYQQSLDQGLQFLIQYYNGEERAKGNILERFSAQQFPDLHSELNLSSLELGDSALYFCASSVDRGLGNEKLFFGSGTQLSVL.